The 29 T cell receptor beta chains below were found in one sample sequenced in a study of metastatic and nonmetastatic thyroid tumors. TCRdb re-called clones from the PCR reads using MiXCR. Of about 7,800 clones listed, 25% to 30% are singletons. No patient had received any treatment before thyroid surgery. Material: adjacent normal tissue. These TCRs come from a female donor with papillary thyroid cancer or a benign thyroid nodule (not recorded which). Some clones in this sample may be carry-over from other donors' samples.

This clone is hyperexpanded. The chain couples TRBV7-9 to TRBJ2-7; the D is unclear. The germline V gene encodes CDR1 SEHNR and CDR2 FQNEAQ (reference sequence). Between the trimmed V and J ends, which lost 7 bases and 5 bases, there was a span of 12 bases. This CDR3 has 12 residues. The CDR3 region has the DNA TGTGCCAGCACCAGTTGGGAAGACGAGCAGTACTTC. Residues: CASTSWEDEQYF.

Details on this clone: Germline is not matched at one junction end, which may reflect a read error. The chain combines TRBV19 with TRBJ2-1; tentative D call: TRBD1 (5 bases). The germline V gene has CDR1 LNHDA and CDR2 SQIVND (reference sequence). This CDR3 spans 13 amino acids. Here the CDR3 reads CATTVRQYNGQFF. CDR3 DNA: TGTGCCACTACTGTGAGACAGTACAATGGGCAGTTCTTC.

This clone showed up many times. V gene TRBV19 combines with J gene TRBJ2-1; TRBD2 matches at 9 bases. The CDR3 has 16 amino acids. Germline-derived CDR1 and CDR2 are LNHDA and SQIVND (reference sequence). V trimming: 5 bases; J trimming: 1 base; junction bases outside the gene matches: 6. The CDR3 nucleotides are TGTGCCAGTAGTTACCTAGCGGGAATATCCTACAATGAGCAGTTCTTC. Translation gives CASSYLAGISYNEQFF. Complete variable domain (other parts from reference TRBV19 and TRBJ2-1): DGGITQSPKYLFRKEGQNVTLSCEQNLNHDAMYWYRQDPGQGLRLIYYSQIVNDFQKGDIAEGYSVSREKKESFPLTVTSAQKNPTAFYLCASSYLAGISYNEQFFGPGTRLTVL.

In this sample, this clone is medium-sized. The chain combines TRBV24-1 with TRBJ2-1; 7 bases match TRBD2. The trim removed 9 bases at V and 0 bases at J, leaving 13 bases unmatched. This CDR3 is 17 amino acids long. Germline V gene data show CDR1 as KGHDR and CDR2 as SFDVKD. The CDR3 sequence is CATGEGGLRSSYNEQFF. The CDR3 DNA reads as TGTGCCACCGGAGAGGGAGGGCTAAGGAGCTCCTACAATGAGCAGTTCTTC.

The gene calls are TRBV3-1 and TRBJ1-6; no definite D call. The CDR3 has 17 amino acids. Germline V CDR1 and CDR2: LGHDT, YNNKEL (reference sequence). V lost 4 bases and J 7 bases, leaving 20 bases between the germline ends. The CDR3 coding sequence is TGTGCCAGCAGCCCCTCCACCCCGGCGCTCGGAAATTCACCCCTCCACTTT. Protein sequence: CASSPSTPALGNSPLHF.

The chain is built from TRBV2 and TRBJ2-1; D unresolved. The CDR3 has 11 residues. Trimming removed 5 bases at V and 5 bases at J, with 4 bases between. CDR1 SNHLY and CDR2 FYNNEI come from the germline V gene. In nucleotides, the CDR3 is TGTGCCAGCAGTTACGACAATGAGCAGTTCTTC. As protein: CASSYDNEQFF.

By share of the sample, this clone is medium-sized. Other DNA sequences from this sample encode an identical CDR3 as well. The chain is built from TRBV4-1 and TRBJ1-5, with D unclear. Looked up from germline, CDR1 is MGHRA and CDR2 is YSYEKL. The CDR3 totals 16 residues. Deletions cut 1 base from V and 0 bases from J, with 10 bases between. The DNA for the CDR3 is TGCGCCAGCAGCCAAGTCGTCCAGTCTAGCAATCAGCCCCAGCATTTT. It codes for CASSQVVQSSNQPQHF.

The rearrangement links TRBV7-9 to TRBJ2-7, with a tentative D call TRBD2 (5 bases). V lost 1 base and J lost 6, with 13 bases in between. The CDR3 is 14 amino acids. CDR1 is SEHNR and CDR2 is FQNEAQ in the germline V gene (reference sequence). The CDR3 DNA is TGTGCCAGCAGCTTAGGGCTAGCCCCTGGCGAGCAGTACTTC. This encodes CASSLGLAPGEQYF.

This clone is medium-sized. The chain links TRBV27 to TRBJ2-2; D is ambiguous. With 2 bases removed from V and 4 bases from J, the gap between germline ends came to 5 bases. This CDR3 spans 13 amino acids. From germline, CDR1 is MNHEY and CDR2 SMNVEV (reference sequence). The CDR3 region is CASSLTFTGELFF. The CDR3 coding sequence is TGTGCCAGCAGTTTAACGTTCACCGGGGAGCTGTTTTTT.

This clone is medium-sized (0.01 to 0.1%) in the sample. As DNA, the CDR3 is TGTGCCAGCAGCTTAGACGCGGGGACTAGCACAGATACGCAGTATTTT. Translating it yields CASSLDAGTSTDTQYF. V gene TRBV7-9 combines with J gene TRBJ2-3; possible D gene TRBD2, 6 bases. Germline CDR1 SEHNR, CDR2 FQNEAQ (reference sequence). V lost 1 base and J lost 0, with 11 bases in between. The CDR3 extends over 16 amino acids. Full variable domain (remainder filled in from reference TRBV7-9 and TRBJ2-3): DTGVSQNPRHKITKRGQNVTFRCDPISEHNRLYWYRQTLGQGPEFLTYFQNEAQLEKSRLLSDRFSAERPKGSFSTLEIQRTEQGDSAMYLCASSLDAGTSTDTQYFGPGTRLTVL.

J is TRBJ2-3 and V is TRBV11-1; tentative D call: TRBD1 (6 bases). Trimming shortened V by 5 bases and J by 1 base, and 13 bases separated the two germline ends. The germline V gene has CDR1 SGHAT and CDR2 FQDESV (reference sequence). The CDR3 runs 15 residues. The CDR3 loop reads CASSTRGRGTDTQYF. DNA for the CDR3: TGTGCCAGCAGCACCAGGGGCAGAGGCACAGATACGCAGTATTTT.

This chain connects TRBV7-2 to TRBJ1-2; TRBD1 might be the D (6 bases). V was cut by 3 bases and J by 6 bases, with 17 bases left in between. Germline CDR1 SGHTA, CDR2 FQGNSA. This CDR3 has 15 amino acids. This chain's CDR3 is CASSFGRGARDGYTF. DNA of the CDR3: TGTGCCAGCAGCTTCGGGAGGGGGGCGCGGGATGGCTACACCTTC. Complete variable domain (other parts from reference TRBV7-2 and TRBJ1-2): GAGVSQSPSNKVTEKGKDVELRCDPISGHTALYWYRQSLGQGLEFLIYFQGNSAPDKSGLPSDRFSAERTGGSVSTLTIQRTQQEDSAVYLCASSFGRGARDGYTFGSGTRLTVV.

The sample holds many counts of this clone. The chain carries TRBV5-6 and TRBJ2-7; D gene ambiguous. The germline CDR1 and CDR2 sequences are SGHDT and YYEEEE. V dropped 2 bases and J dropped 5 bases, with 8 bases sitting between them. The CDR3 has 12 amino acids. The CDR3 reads CASSLISDEQYF. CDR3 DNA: TGTGCCAGCAGCTTAATCAGCGACGAGCAGTACTTC.

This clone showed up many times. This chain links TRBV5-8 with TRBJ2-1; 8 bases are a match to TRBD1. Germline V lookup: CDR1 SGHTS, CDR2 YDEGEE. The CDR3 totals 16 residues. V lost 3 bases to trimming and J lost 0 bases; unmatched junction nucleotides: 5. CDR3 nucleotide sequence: TGTGCCAGCAGCTGTGGACAGGGCTGCTCCTACAATGAGCAGTTCTTC. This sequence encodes CASSCGQGCSYNEQFF.

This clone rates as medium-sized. The CDR3 bases are TGTGCCAGCAGCCAAGGGGACAGCCACACCTTC. Translation: CASSQGDSHTF. This chain joins TRBV3-1 and TRBJ1-2; 7 nucleotides agree with TRBD1. V shed 1 base, J shed 12 bases, and the junction held 2 bases outside the gene matches. The CDR3 runs to 11 residues. The germline V gene has CDR1 LGHDT and CDR2 YNNKEL (reference sequence).

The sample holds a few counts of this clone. CDR3 in amino acids: CASSLVAGDGYTF. The DNA of the CDR3 is TGCGCCAGCAGCTTGGTGGCAGGGGATGGCTACACCTTC. This chain joins TRBV5-1 and TRBJ1-2, with a weak D call TRBD1 (6 bases). The germline V and J ends were trimmed by 0 bases and 6 bases, with 9 bases remaining between them. CDR1 is SGHRS, CDR2 YFSETQ, per germline. The CDR3 totals 13 residues. Based on the CDR3 plus reference TRBV5-1 and TRBJ1-2, the full variable domain is KAGVTQTPRYLIKTRGQQVTLSCSPISGHRSVSWYQQTPGQGLQFLFEYFSETQRNKGNFPGRFSGRQFSNSRSEMNVSTLELGDSALYLCASSLVAGDGYTFGSGTRLTVV.

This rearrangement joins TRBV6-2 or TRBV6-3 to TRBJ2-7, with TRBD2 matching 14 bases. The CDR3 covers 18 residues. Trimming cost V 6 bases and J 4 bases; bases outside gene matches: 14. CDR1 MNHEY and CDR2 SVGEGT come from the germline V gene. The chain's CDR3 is CASSSYGLAGGEIYEQYF. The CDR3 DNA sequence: TGTGCCAGCAGCTCCTATGGACTAGCGGGAGGCGAGATATACGAGCAGTACTTC.

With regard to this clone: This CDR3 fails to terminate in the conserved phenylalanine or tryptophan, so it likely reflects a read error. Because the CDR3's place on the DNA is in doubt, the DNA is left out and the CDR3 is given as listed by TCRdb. CDR3 amino acids: CASSDRVEGYSC. V is TRBV6-2 or TRBV6-3 and J is TRBJ1-2. Germline loops: CDR1 MNHEY, CDR2 SVGEGT. The CDR3 length is 12 residues, termini included.

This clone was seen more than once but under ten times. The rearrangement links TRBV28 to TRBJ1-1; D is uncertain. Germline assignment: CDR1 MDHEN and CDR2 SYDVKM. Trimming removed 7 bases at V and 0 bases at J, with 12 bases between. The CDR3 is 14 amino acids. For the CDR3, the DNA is TGTGCCAGCACCCCCGGACGGATGAACACTGAAGCTTTCTTT. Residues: CASTPGRMNTEAFF.

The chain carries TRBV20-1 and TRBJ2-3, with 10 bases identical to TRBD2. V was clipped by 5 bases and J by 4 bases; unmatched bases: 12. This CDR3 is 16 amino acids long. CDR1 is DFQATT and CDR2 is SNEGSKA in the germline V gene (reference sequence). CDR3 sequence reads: CSAGRLAGVASDTQYF. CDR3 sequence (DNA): TGCAGTGCTGGGCGGCTAGCGGGAGTAGCATCAGATACGCAGTATTTT.

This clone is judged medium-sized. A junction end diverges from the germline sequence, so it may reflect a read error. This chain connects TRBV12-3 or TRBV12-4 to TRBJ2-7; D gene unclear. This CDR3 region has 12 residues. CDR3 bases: TGTGCCAGCAGTCTTGGTCAGCTAGTACTGTTCTTC. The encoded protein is CASSLGQLVLFF.

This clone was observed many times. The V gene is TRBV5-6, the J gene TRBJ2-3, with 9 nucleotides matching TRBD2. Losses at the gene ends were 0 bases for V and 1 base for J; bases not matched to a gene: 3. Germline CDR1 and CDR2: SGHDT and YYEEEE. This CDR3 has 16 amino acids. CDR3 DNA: TGTGCCAGCAGCTTGGGGACTAGCGAACGCACAGATACGCAGTATTTT. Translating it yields CASSLGTSERTDTQYF.

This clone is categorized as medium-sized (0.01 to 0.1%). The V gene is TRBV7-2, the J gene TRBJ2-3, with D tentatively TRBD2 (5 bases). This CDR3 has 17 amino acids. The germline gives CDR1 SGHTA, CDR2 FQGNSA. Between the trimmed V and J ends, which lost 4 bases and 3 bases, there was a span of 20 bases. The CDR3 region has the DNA TGTGCCAGCAGCTCACAAGGACGGCCCCGCGGGACAGATACGCAGTATTTT. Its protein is CASSSQGRPRGTDTQYF.

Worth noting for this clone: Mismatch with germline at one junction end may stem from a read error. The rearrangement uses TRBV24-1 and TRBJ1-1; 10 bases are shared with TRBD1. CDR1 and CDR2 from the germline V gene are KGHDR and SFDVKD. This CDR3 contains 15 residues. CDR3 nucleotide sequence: TGTGCCGCCAGGGGGGACAGGGGCGGTGGCACTGAAGCTTCCTTT. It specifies CAARGDRGGGTEASF.

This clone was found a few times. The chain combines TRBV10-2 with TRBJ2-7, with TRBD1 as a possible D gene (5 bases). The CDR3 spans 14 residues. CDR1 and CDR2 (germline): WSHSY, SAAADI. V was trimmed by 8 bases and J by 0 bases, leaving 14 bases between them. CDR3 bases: TGCGCCAGCTTTGGGGCGGTTAGCTCCTACGAGCAGTACTTC. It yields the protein CASFGAVSSYEQYF.

In DNA form, the CDR3 reads TGTGCCAGCAGTGTGGGACAGGGTTATGACACTGAAGCTTTCTTT. Residues: CASSVGQGYDTEAFF. The chain couples TRBV6-1 to TRBJ1-1, with 9 bases fitting TRBD1. With V trimmed by 4 bases and J by 3 bases, 6 bases remained unmatched. The germline CDR1 and CDR2 sequences are MNHNS and SASEGT. The CDR3 is 15 residues long.

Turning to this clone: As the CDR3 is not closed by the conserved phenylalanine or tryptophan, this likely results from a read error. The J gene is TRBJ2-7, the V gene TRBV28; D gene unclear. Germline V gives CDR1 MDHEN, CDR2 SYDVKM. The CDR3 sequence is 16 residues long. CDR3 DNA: TGTGCCAGCAGTTCAGAGGCAGACCCACACTCCTACGATCAGTACTAC. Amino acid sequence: CASSSEADPHSYDQYY.

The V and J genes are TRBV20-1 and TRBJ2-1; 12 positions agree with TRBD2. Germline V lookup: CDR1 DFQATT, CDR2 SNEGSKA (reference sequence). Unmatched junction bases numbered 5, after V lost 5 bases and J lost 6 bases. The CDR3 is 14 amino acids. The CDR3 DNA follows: TGCAGTGCTGACATGACTAGCGGGAGCAATGAGCAGTTCTTC. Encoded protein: CSADMTSGSNEQFF.

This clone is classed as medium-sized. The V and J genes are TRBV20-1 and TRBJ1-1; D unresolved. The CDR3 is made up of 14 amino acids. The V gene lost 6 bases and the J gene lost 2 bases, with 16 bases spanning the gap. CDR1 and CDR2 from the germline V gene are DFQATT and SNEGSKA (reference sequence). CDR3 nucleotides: TGCAGTGCCCACACCACCCTTGTAAACACTGAAGCTTTCTTT. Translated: CSAHTTLVNTEAFF.